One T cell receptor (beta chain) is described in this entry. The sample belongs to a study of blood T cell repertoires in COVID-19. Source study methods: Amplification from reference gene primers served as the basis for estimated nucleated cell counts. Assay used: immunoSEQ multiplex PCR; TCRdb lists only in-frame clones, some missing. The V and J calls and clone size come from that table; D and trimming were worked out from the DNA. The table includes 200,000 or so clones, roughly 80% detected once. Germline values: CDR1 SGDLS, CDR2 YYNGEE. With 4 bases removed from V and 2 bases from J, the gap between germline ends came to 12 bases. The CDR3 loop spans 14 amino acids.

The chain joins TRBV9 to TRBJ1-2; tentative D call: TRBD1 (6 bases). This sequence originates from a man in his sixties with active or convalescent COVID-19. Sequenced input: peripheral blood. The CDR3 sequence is CASSPEDRNYGYTF. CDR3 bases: TGTGCCAGCAGCCCCGAGGACAGAAACTATGGCTACACCTTC.